This T cell receptor (beta chain) is from a study of shared clonotypes between healthy human individuals. The germline V gene has CDR1 SEHNR and CDR2 FQNEAQ (reference sequence). The CDR3 consists of 14 residues. Deletions cut 6 bases from V and 0 bases from J, with 12 bases between. Assay used: immunoSEQ multiplex PCR; TCRdb lists only in-frame clones, some missing. The sample includes approximately 710,000 clones, 80% to 95% of them seen just once. CCR7-negative CD45RA+ TemRA cells were pooled with CD45RO+ cells for CD8 memory. This sequence was found in a man younger than 35 in good health. Some clones in this sample may be carry-over from other donors' samples. V is TRBV7-9 and J is TRBJ2-7; D gene uncertain. The material sequenced was memory CD8+ T cells from PBMCs. Subset specified: CD45RO+ cells pooled with CCR7-negative TemRA cells. The CDR3 is CASSRPGSSYEQYF. The DNA for the CDR3 is TGTGCCAGCAGTCGTCCTGGTTCCTCCTACGAGCAGTACTTC.